Each of the 26 T cell receptor beta chains below was sequenced from the same sample in a study of early T cells in non-severe SARS-CoV-2 infection. TCRdb re-derived calls from the 5' RACE reads in MiXCR, one entry per CDR3 protein. The data contain around 62,000 distinct CDR3 sequences, around 12% of them singletons. Sequencing was performed on whole blood. These receptors all stem from an adult who was a healthcare worker with PCR-confirmed SARS-CoV-2 infection or an uninfected control (not recorded which).

The gene calls are TRBV20-1 and TRBJ2-1; TRBD2 matches at 9 bases. The V gene end was trimmed by 2 bases and the J gene end by 4 bases; junction bases not matched to a gene: 12. Germline V gives CDR1 DFQATT, CDR2 SNEGSKA (reference sequence). CDR3 size: 17 residues. The CDR3 DNA reads as TGCAGTGCTAGAAACGTTCGGCCGAGCGGGGGGTACAATGAGCAGTTCTTC. This codes for CSARNVRPSGGYNEQFF.

The J gene is TRBJ2-7, the V gene TRBV28, with D perhaps TRBD2 (6 bases). This CDR3 is 13 amino acids long. Germline CDR1 is MDHEN and CDR2 is SYDVKM. Deletions cut 5 bases from V and 2 bases from J, with 10 bases between. In nucleotides, the CDR3 is TGTGCCAGCAGTCCCGGGAGCACCTACGAGCAGTACTTC. Amino acid sequence: CASSPGSTYEQYF.

The sample holds many counts of this clonotype. The gene calls are TRBV4-1 and TRBJ2-3; TRBD2 is a possible D gene (7 bases). CDR3 length: 17 amino acids. Trimming removed 4 bases at V and 4 bases at J, with 21 bases between. Germline-derived CDR1 and CDR2 are MGHRA and YSYEKL. The CDR3 spells CASSPSEGGRGADTQYF. The CDR3 DNA follows: TGCGCCAGCAGCCCGTCCGAAGGGGGGAGGGGAGCAGATACGCAGTATTTT.

This clonotype was observed a few times. The rearrangement links TRBV12-5 to TRBJ2-1; TRBD2 matches at 11 bases. This CDR3 spans 12 amino acids. CDR1 is LGHNT and CDR2 is FRNRAP in the germline V gene. V trimming: 5 bases; J trimming: 16 bases; junction bases outside the gene matches: 7. CDR3 coding DNA: TGTGCTAGTGGTACGGAGACTAGCGGGATATTCTTC. Its protein is CASGTETSGIFF.

This clonotype appeared many times. The chain recombines TRBV12-3 or TRBV12-4 with TRBJ2-5; D gene uncertain. The CDR3 is 12 residues long. The V end was cut by 6 bases, the J end by 8 bases, with 13 bases between. CDR3 protein: CASSPFLDTQYF. CDR3 coding DNA: TGTGCCAGCAGCCCCTTTCTGGATACCCAGTACTTC.

This clonotype was counted at least ten times. The chain carries TRBV29-1 and TRBJ2-2; 11 bases are a match to TRBD2. V lost 6 bases to trimming and J lost 4 bases; unmatched junction nucleotides: 4. Germline loops: CDR1 SQVTM, CDR2 ANQGSEA. CDR3 length equals 14 residues. CDR3 coding DNA: TGCAGCGTGGGGCTAGCGGGAGGCACCGGGGAGCTGTTTTTT. As protein: CSVGLAGGTGELFF.

This clonotype was detected many times. This chain connects TRBV11-2 to TRBJ1-6, with a tentative D call TRBD1 (6 bases). The germline gives CDR1 SGHAT, CDR2 FQNNGV. This CDR3 is 14 amino acids long. Trimming pared 5 bases from V and 9 bases from J, leaving 14 bases between. As DNA, the CDR3 is TGTGCCAGCAGCCCTTTAGGGGGGATTTCACCCCTCCACTTT. Its protein is CASSPLGGISPLHF.

This clonotype was detected many times. This chain uses TRBV7-6 with TRBJ2-3; 8 bases map to TRBD1. The CDR3 is 16 residues long. Germline V gene data show CDR1 as SGHVS and CDR2 as FNYEAQ. With V trimmed by 2 bases and J by 2 bases, 6 bases remained unmatched. The CDR3 loop is CASSLQGAIYTDTQYF. CDR3 nucleotides: TGTGCCAGCAGCTTACAGGGGGCTATTTACACAGATACGCAGTATTTT.

The table lists this clonotype with many counts. The chain couples TRBV2 to TRBJ2-7; the D gene is possibly TRBD2 (5 bases). This CDR3 contains 13 residues. CDR1 and CDR2 from the germline V gene are SNHLY and FYNNEI. V was trimmed by 6 bases and J by 1 base, leaving 10 bases between them. The CDR3 region is CASSRAESYEQYF. The CDR3 DNA is TGTGCCAGCAGCCGAGCGGAATCCTACGAGCAGTACTTC.

This sequence joins TRBV28 and TRBJ2-1, with D possibly matching TRBD1 (5 bases). Germline CDR1 MDHEN, CDR2 SYDVKM. CDR3 length equals 13 residues. The ends were cut back, 8 bases at V and 9 bases at J, with 17 bases in the middle. Written as DNA, the CDR3 is TGTGCCAGCCTACTTACGCAGGGCGGTGAGCAGTTCTTC. It is translated as CASLLTQGGEQFF.

J is TRBJ2-7 and V is TRBV28, with unresolved D. Germline CDR1 MDHEN, CDR2 SYDVKM. The CDR3 contains 12 residues. V was cut by 4 bases and J by 5 bases, with 9 bases left in between. The CDR3 DNA is TGTGCCAGCAGTTCCCCCCAGGACGAGCAGTACTTC. This encodes CASSSPQDEQYF. Variable domain in full (rest from reference TRBV28 and TRBJ2-7): DVKVTQSSRYLVKRTGEKVFLECVQDMDHENMFWYRQDPGLGLRLIYFSYDVKMKEKGDIPEGYSVSREKKERFSLILESASTNQTSMYLCASSSPQDEQYFGPGTRLTVT.

The table lists this clonotype with many counts. The chain uses TRBV28 and TRBJ2-4, with 7 bases identical to TRBD1. This CDR3 is built from 13 residues. CDR1 and CDR2 from the germline V gene are MDHEN and SYDVKM. The trim removed 5 bases at V and 3 bases at J, leaving 1 base unmatched. The DNA for the CDR3 is TGTGCCAGCAGTGACAGGGTCAAAAACATTCAGTACTTC. Its protein product is CASSDRVKNIQYF.

J is TRBJ1-1 and V is TRBV3-1; 7 bases agree with TRBD1. The CDR3 has 14 amino acids. Losses at the gene ends were 3 bases for V and 2 bases for J; bases not matched to a gene: 3. Germline-derived CDR1 and CDR2 are LGHDT and YNNKEL (reference sequence). CDR3 amino acids: CASSHGTVNTEAFF. CDR3 in DNA: TGTGCCAGCAGCCACGGGACAGTCAACACTGAAGCTTTCTTT.

This clonotype was detected a few times. J is TRBJ2-7 and V is TRBV10-3, with 13 bases matching TRBD2. Germline V lookup: CDR1 ENHRY, CDR2 SYGVKD. This CDR3 region has 15 residues. Trimming took 3 bases from V and 5 from J; bases not matched to a gene: 4. The CDR3 DNA reads TGTGCCATCAGTGAAGATGGGACTAGCGGGAACGAGCAGTACTTC. This translates into CAISEDGTSGNEQYF.

This clonotype came up many times. The gene calls are TRBV29-1 and TRBJ1-4, with D possibly TRBD1 on 6 matching bases. The CDR3 spans 14 residues. CDR1 is SQVTM and CDR2 is ANQGSEA in the germline V gene. The ends were cut back, 7 bases at V and 0 bases at J, with 12 bases in the middle. CDR3 DNA sequence: TGCAGCGGGTCACAGGGTGCAACTAATGAAAAACTGTTTTTT. Translation gives CSGSQGATNEKLFF.

This chain's CDR3 is CASSPGRPNEKLFF. The CDR3 nucleotides are TGTGCCAGCTCACCTGGACGGCCTAATGAAAAACTGTTTTTT. V usage is TRBV18 and J usage is TRBJ1-4; D not resolved. Germline lookup yields CDR1 KGHSH and CDR2 LQKENI. V was pared by 3 bases and J by 3 bases, with 8 bases between. The CDR3 extends over 14 amino acids.

The chain joins TRBV20-1 to TRBJ2-1; TRBD1 matches at 7 bases. Germline V gene lookup returns CDR1 DFQATT and CDR2 SNEGSKA (reference sequence). Unmatched junction bases numbered 6, after V lost 1 base and J lost 3 bases. CDR3 size: 15 residues. The CDR3 sequence is CSARGGTANYNEQFF. As DNA, the CDR3 is TGCAGTGCTAGAGGAGGGACAGCTAACTACAATGAGCAGTTCTTC.

Comment on this clonotype: A much bigger clone sits one base away, suggesting this may be a read error. This sequence joins TRBV2 and TRBJ2-1, with a possible D match to TRBD1 (6 bases). There are 14 residues in the CDR3. Germline CDR1 SNHLY, CDR2 FYNNEI. CDR3 residues: CASSEQGSYYEQFF. The CDR3 DNA is TGTGCCAGCAGTGAGCAGGGGTCCTACTATGAGCAGTTCTTC.

This clonotype has a handful of counts. The J gene is TRBJ2-2, the V gene TRBV20-1, with D unresolved. Trimming cost V 2 bases and J 0 bases, with 7 bases left between them. CDR3 length: 14 amino acids. CDR1 DFQATT and CDR2 SNEGSKA come from the germline V gene (reference sequence). The CDR3 protein is CSARPGTNTGELFF. The CDR3 bases are TGCAGTGCTAGACCGGGCACGAACACCGGGGAGCTGTTTTTT.

The rearrangement uses TRBV29-1 and TRBJ2-2; 7 bases line up with TRBD1. The CDR3 consists of 13 residues. Germline V gene lookup returns CDR1 SQVTM and CDR2 ANQGSEA. V lost 4 bases and J lost 7; bases outside the gene matches: 6. The CDR3 loop reads CSVVKGASGELFF. The CDR3 DNA is TGCAGCGTTGTTAAGGGGGCGAGCGGGGAGCTGTTTTTT.

This clonotype was seen at least ten times. The chain links TRBV5-4 to TRBJ2-5; weak D call: TRBD1 (6 bases). V lost 3 bases to trimming and J lost 2 bases, with 14 bases between them. CDR3 length equals 15 residues. Germline assignment: CDR1 SGHNT and CDR2 YYREEE (reference sequence). CDR3 in amino acids: CASSSGTTYQETQYF. The CDR3 DNA follows: TGTGCCAGCAGCTCCGGGACAACCTATCAAGAGACCCAGTACTTC.

This clonotype was seen ten or more times. The chain uses TRBV27 and TRBJ2-1; 10 bases map to TRBD2. This CDR3 spans 14 amino acids. With V trimmed by 7 bases and J by 8 bases, 8 bases remained unmatched. Germline V gene sequence: CDR1 MNHEY, CDR2 SMNVEV (reference sequence). The CDR3 sequence is CASTLSGRLDEQFF. For the CDR3, the DNA is TGTGCCAGCACCCTTAGCGGGAGGTTGGATGAGCAGTTCTTC.

The chain uses TRBV12-3 or TRBV12-4 and TRBJ1-5; 12 nucleotides align to TRBD1. The trim removed 6 bases at V and 2 bases at J, leaving 11 bases unmatched. The CDR3 is 18 amino acids. The DNA for the CDR3 is TGTGCCAGCAGCCCCGGGACAGGGGGCGCACGAGGCAATCAGCCCCAGCATTTT. It codes for CASSPGTGGARGNQPQHF.

The sample holds many counts of this clonotype. The chain recombines TRBV7-9 with TRBJ2-7, with D maybe TRBD1 (5 bases). CDR1 and CDR2 (germline): SEHNR, FQNEAQ (reference sequence). The CDR3 contains 15 residues. V was pared by 4 bases and J by 3 bases, with 16 bases between. The CDR3 protein is CASSSLDSLGYEQYF. CDR3 in DNA: TGTGCCAGCAGCTCCCTTGACAGTCTGGGCTACGAGCAGTACTTC.

This clonotype was counted at least ten times. The chain carries TRBV9 and TRBJ2-2, with 11 bases lining up with TRBD2. CDR1 is SGDLS, CDR2 YYNGEE, per germline. Trimming at V came to 1 base and at J to 5 bases, leaving 10 bases not matched to a gene. The CDR3 runs 18 residues. The DNA of the CDR3 is TGTGCCAGCAGCGTACAGAGTAGCGGGAGGGCCTATACCGGGGAGCTGTTTTTT. Translating it yields CASSVQSSGRAYTGELFF.

The genes are TRBV5-1 and TRBJ2-5; D not resolved. The V gene lost 4 bases and the J gene lost 0 bases, with 4 bases spanning the gap. Looked up from germline, CDR1 is SGHRS and CDR2 is YFSETQ. CDR3 length: 12 residues. CDR3 bases: TGCGCCAGCAGCCGGTACCAAGAGACCCAGTACTTC. This sequence encodes CASSRYQETQYF.